This T cell receptor beta chain was recovered during a study of blood T cell repertoires in COVID-19. Study background: Acute and convalescent COVID-19 samples came from the United States, Italy and Spain. Sources were T cells, B-cell-depleted T cells, or PBMCs; the material itself was cDNA or gDNA.

TCRdb's table, derived via immunoSEQ multiplex PCR, lists solely in-frame clones and lacks some. The sample lists about 91,000 clones, around 88% occurring once. This CDR3 is 19 amino acids long. Trimming removed 3 bases from V and 1 base from J, with 18 bases in between. Germline CDR1 reads KGHDR; CDR2 reads SFDVKD. The sample was peripheral blood. V is TRBV24-1 and J is TRBJ2-6; the D gene is possibly TRBD1 (8 bases). This sequence was found in a woman in her 70s with acute or convalescent COVID-19. In DNA form, the CDR3 reads TGTGCCACCAGTGATCTACAGGGGGAGGGATCTTCTGGGGCCAACGTCCTGACTTTC. Amino acid sequence: CATSDLQGEGSSGANVLTF.